The 19 T cell receptor beta chains presented below share a single source sample, sequenced in a study of human thymus T cells. Resections from corrective heart surgery supplied the thymus tissue. The protocol was immunoSEQ multiplex PCR, while the TCRdb copy is restricted to in-frame clones and leaves out a portion. Among tens of thousands of clones, 90% to 95% were seen once, and the ten largest hold about 0.03%. Sequencing used thymus tissue. The source is a girl under two years old with a congenital heart defect but otherwise immunologically healthy.

The chain is built from TRBV15 and TRBJ2-1; 9 nucleotides align to TRBD2. The length of the CDR3 is 19 residues. J gave up 0 bases and V 0 bases, and 9 bases lay outside the gene matches. Germline CDR1 LNHNV, CDR2 YYDKDF (reference sequence). Here the CDR3 DNA reads TGTGCCACCAGCAGAGACGATAGCGGGGGCCCTAGCTCCTACAATGAGCAGTTCTTC. As protein: CATSRDDSGGPSSYNEQFF.

The chain recombines TRBV4-1 with TRBJ2-1, with D tentatively TRBD2 (6 bases). This CDR3 is built from 17 residues. V gave up 1 base and J gave up 4 bases, with 17 bases separating them. Per the germline V gene, CDR1 is MGHRA and CDR2 is YSYEKL. CDR3 in DNA: TGCGCCAGCAGCCAAGTTCTAACGGGGGTATTGTACAATGAGCAGTTCTTC. This sequence encodes CASSQVLTGVLYNEQFF.

CDR3 protein: CASNSIYSGNTIYF. The DNA for the CDR3 is TGTGCCAGCAATTCGATCTACTCTGGAAACACCATATATTTT. V is TRBV25-1 and J is TRBJ1-3, with D hard to call. This CDR3 has 14 amino acids. V lost 7 bases to trimming and J lost 0 bases, with 10 bases between them. CDR1 and CDR2 (germline): MGHDK, SYGVNS.

This clone was detected only once. CDR3 residues: CASSPVGQSQPQHF. Written as DNA, the CDR3 is TGTGCCAGCTCACCCGTGGGACAAAGTCAGCCCCAGCATTTT. The chain recombines TRBV18 with TRBJ1-5, with D perhaps TRBD1 (6 bases). Trimming took off 3 bases at V and 6 bases at J, with 12 bases between the two ends. Germline values: CDR1 KGHSH, CDR2 LQKENI. The CDR3 consists of 14 residues.

The chain joins TRBV5-1 to TRBJ2-3; D not certain. Between the trimmed V and J ends, which lost 2 bases and 4 bases, there was a span of 11 bases. The CDR3 contains 14 residues. Looked up from germline, CDR1 is SGHRS and CDR2 is YFSETQ. DNA for the CDR3: TGCGCCAGCAGCTTTCCCAAAGTGGCAGATACGCAGTATTTT. Translation: CASSFPKVADTQYF. Complete variable domain (other parts from reference TRBV5-1 and TRBJ2-3): KAGVTQTPRYLIKTRGQQVTLSCSPISGHRSVSWYQQTPGQGLQFLFEYFSETQRNKGNFPGRFSGRQFSNSRSEMNVSTLELGDSALYLCASSFPKVADTQYFGPGTRLTVL.

Concerning this clone itself: The sample holds other DNA sequences that translate to the same CDR3. The rearrangement links TRBV10-3 to TRBJ1-2; maybe TRBD1 (5 bases). CDR3 length: 13 residues. Deletions cut 5 bases from V and 4 bases from J, with 11 bases between. Germline V gene sequence: CDR1 ENHRY, CDR2 SYGVKD. In DNA form, the CDR3 reads TGTGCCATCAGTACGACAGCGAGCTATGGCTACACCTTC. Protein: CAISTTASYGYTF.

This chain links TRBV18 with TRBJ1-1; 9 bases agree with TRBD1. V gave up 0 bases and J gave up 5 bases; unmatched junction bases: 4. Germline V lookup: CDR1 KGHSH, CDR2 LQKENI. The CDR3 is 15 amino acids. Written as DNA, the CDR3 is TGTGCCAGCTCACCACCGGGACAGGGTGGGACTGAAGCTTTCTTT. Amino acid sequence: CASSPPGQGGTEAFF.

The chain recombines TRBV30 with TRBJ1-2; 12 nucleotides match TRBD1. Germline values: CDR1 GTSNPN, CDR2 SVGIG (reference sequence). The CDR3 runs 13 residues. With V trimmed by 8 bases and J by 6 bases, 7 bases remained unmatched. CDR3: CASPGQGAHGYTF. CDR3 nucleotides: TGTGCCAGCCCGGGACAGGGGGCCCATGGCTACACCTTC.

The V call is TRBV28, the J call TRBJ2-7; TRBD2 matches at 7 bases. This CDR3 spans 14 amino acids. In germline, CDR1 is MDHEN, CDR2 SYDVKM. V lost 5 bases, J lost 5 bases, and 9 bases stayed unmatched. The CDR3 DNA follows: TGTGCCAGCAGTAGCCCCGGAGGGAGGGACGAGCAGTACTTC. This encodes CASSSPGGRDEQYF.

The chain couples TRBV6-1 to TRBJ1-1; TRBD1 is a possible D gene (5 bases). There are 14 residues in the CDR3. V lost 10 bases to trimming and J lost 1 base, with 16 bases between them. From germline, CDR1 is MNHNS and CDR2 SASEGT. CDR3 DNA: TGTGCCATCTCGTCCGACAGCGGGAACACTGAAGCTTTCTTT. This sequence encodes CAISSDSGNTEAFF.

The chain uses TRBV28 and TRBJ2-7; possible D gene TRBD2, 5 bases. The length of the CDR3 is 15 residues. Germline V gives CDR1 MDHEN, CDR2 SYDVKM. V was shortened by 7 bases and J by 4 bases, with 20 bases between the two germline ends. The CDR3 here is CASILSAEAGYEQYF. The CDR3 coding sequence is TGTGCCAGCATCCTATCAGCGGAGGCCGGGTACGAGCAGTACTTC.

V usage is TRBV28 and J usage is TRBJ2-1, with TRBD1 matching 9 bases. CDR3 length: 19 residues. CDR1 is MDHEN, CDR2 SYDVKM, per germline. The V gene end was trimmed by 3 bases and the J gene end by 0 bases; junction bases not matched to a gene: 12. Here the CDR3 reads CASSFGDRAIFSSYNEQFF. The CDR3 DNA reads TGTGCCAGCAGTTTCGGGGACAGGGCTATTTTTAGCTCCTACAATGAGCAGTTCTTC.

The CDR3 spells CASRYSGLGYEQYF. The CDR3 nucleotides read TGTGCCAGCCGCTATAGCGGACTCGGGTACGAGCAGTACTTC. V is TRBV27 and J is TRBJ2-7; a possible D gene is TRBD2 (6 bases). The germline gives CDR1 MNHEY, CDR2 SMNVEV (reference sequence). This CDR3 has 14 amino acids. The germline V and J ends were trimmed by 8 bases and 4 bases, with 18 bases remaining between them.

The gene calls are TRBV27 and TRBJ2-1; 10 bases align to TRBD2. CDR1 and CDR2 (germline): MNHEY, SMNVEV (reference sequence). V was pared by 5 bases and J by 8 bases, with 12 bases of the junction left unmatched. The CDR3 loop spans 16 amino acids. The CDR3 nucleotides are TGTGCCAGCAGTGAGAGCGGGAGGGCTATTCGGCATGAGCAGTTCTTC. Its protein is CASSESGRAIRHEQFF.

V usage is TRBV4-2 and J usage is TRBJ2-2; TRBD2 aligns across 11 bases. V shed 4 bases, J shed 5 bases, and the junction held 6 bases outside the gene matches. Germline CDR1 LGHNA, CDR2 YNFKEQ. The CDR3 runs 16 residues. The DNA of the CDR3 is TGTGCCAGCAGCCCACGTAGCGGGAGGGTTACCGGGGAGCTGTTTTTT. Translation gives CASSPRSGRVTGELFF.

The V gene is TRBV19, the J gene TRBJ1-5; no clear D. From germline, CDR1 is LNHDA and CDR2 SQIVND (reference sequence). V was shortened by 1 base and J by 4 bases, with 11 bases between the two germline ends. CDR3 size: 15 residues. The CDR3 nucleotides are TGTGCCAGTAGTATAGTCCGAAGCCATAATCAGCCCCAGCATTTT. Translation gives CASSIVRSHNQPQHF.

The J gene is TRBJ2-1, the V gene TRBV19; TRBD2 agrees at 9 bases. The CDR3 has 15 residues. Trimming at V came to 3 bases and at J to 3 bases, leaving 3 bases not matched to a gene. The germline gives CDR1 LNHDA, CDR2 SQIVND (reference sequence). The CDR3 reads CASSMVSGSYNEQFF. As DNA, the CDR3 is TGTGCCAGTAGTATGGTTAGCGGGAGCTACAATGAGCAGTTCTTC.

The rearrangement joins TRBV11-1 to TRBJ2-1; TRBD1 agrees at 7 bases. Germline loops: CDR1 SGHAT, CDR2 FQDESV (reference sequence). The CDR3 has 13 residues. With 2 bases clipped from V and 7 bases from J, the junction kept 2 bases outside the gene matches. The CDR3 loop is CASSLIRGNEQFF. The CDR3 coding sequence is TGTGCCAGCAGCTTAATCAGGGGGAATGAGCAGTTCTTC.

Here the CDR3 DNA reads TGTGCCAGCAGCCAGAGGGGTTCGAACTCCGCCAATGAGCAGTTCTTC. Translation: CASSQRGSNSANEQFF. This chain uses TRBV9 with TRBJ2-1; D may be TRBD1 or TRBD2 (5 bases each). The CDR3 has 16 amino acids. Germline V lookup: CDR1 SGDLS, CDR2 YYNGEE. The V end was cut by 4 bases, the J end by 6 bases, with 20 bases between.